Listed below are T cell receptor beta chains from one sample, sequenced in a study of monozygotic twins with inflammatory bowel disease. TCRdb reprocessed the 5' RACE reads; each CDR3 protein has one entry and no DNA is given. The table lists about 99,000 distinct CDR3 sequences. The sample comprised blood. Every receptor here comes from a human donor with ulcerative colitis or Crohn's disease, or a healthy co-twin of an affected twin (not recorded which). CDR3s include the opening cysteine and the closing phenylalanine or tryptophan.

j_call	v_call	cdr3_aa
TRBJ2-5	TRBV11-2	CASTDPQKETQYF
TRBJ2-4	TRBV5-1	CASSPRSNYQGSKNIQYF
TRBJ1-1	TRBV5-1	CASSLVNRAATEAFF
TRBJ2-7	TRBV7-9	CASGGSSYEQYF
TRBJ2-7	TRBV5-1	CASSLDHIGGEQYF
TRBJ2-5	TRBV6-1	CASSTTGRETQYF
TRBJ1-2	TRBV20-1	CSARGAAGNYGYTF
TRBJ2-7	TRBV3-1	CASSPDYYEQYF
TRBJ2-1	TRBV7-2	CASSLSSNNEQFF
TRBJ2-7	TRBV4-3	CASSLTQGSYEQYF
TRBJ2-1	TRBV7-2	CASSLLRTRDNEQFF
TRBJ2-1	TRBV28	CASKGDSSYNEQFF
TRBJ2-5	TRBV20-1	CSAPDLRETQYF
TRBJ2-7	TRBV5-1	CASSVDSGIPYEQYF
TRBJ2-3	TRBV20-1	CSATRDLTDTQYF
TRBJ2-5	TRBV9	CASSEGLTKTSGSETQYF
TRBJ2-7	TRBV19	CASRPGTRLGYEQYF
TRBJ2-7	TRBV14	CASSQAGRSMDEQYF
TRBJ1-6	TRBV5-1	CASSKGGDGPLHF
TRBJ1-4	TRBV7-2	CASSGQGLHNEKLFF
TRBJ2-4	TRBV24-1	CATHRAKNIQYF
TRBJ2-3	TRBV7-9	CASSLASGSTDTQYF
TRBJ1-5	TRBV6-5	CASREGNQPQHF
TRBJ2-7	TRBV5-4	CASSFTGQDLYEQYF
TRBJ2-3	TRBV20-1	CSAQANPSTDTQYF
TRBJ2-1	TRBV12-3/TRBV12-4	CASSFYPYNEQFF
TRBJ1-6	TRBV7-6	CASSLGGDNSPLHF
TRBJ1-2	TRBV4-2	CASSQEATDIFYGYTF
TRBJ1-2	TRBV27	CASSLGTGGFRGYTF
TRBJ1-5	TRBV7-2	CASSLAGNNQPQHF
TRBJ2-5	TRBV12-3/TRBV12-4	CASRLGRKGSDPQETQYF
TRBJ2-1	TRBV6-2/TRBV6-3	CASSKTGGIYDEQFF